Listed below are T cell receptor beta chains from one sample, sequenced in a study of cytomegalovirus exposure and HLA in healthy donors. Libraries were prepared by immunoSEQ multiplex PCR; TCRdb keeps only in-frame clonotypes and omits some of them. The sample comprises roughly 150,000 clones, around 75% of which are singletons, and approximately 1.4% rests with the top ten. The sequenced sample consisted of PBMCs. The receptor set was obtained from a man aged 18 to 30 in good health and CMV-seronegative. Both conserved end residues are part of each CDR3. Each record gives: V gene, CDR3 protein.

V gene: TRBV5-1
CDR3 protein: CASSLARDYPSTDTQYF

V gene: TRBV7-8
CDR3 protein: CASSFSGADNQPQHF

V gene: TRBV7-8
CDR3 protein: CASSLAAGTVPSYGYTF

V gene: TRBV7-9
CDR3 protein: CASSLNGQGAVGYTF

V gene: TRBV12-5
CDR3 protein: CASVAGKVGYEQYF

V gene: TRBV30
CDR3 protein: CAWSVGAEAFF

V gene: TRBV19
CDR3 protein: CASSLEESQETQYF

V gene: TRBV11-2
CDR3 protein: CASSSPSRGSYNEQFF

V gene: TRBV10-3
CDR3 protein: CAAQDLGGSGTEAFF

V gene: TRBV5-1
CDR3 protein: CASSPQGQDSPLHF

V gene: TRBV7-9
CDR3 protein: CSSSPDRVAEAFF

V gene: TRBV7-2
CDR3 protein: CASSSGRGDEQYF

V gene: TRBV4-1
CDR3 protein: CASSQAGAHNEQFF

V gene: TRBV18
CDR3 protein: CASSHLPNDRVGEKLFF

V gene: TRBV28
CDR3 protein: CASSLRVQPQHF

V gene: TRBV25-1
CDR3 protein: CASMGQGAAEAFF

V gene: TRBV7-2
CDR3 protein: CASSSSGVSTEAFF

V gene: TRBV5-1
CDR3 protein: CASSLQTSGRWNEQFF

V gene: TRBV4-1
CDR3 protein: CASSLLGGGAVYEQYF

V gene: TRBV30
CDR3 protein: CAWRAIHTGELFF

V gene: TRBV6-5
CDR3 protein: CATRDNPSYEQYF

V gene: TRBV2
CDR3 protein: CASRTSGGGAGELFF

V gene: TRBV5-4
CDR3 protein: CASSLGGTSAGGGYEQYF

V gene: TRBV11-2
CDR3 protein: CASITSGRNTGELFF

V gene: TRBV2
CDR3 protein: CASSGDRAPRSYNEQFF

V gene: TRBV19
CDR3 protein: CASSIDPLGGFTDTQYF

V gene: TRBV7-9
CDR3 protein: CASSSGQVANVLTF

V gene: TRBV10-1
CDR3 protein: CASSEAGESEQYF

V gene: TRBV4-3
CDR3 protein: CASSQDGRGDTEAFF

V gene: TRBV14
CDR3 protein: CASSRAGTGGTEAFF

V gene: TRBV2
CDR3 protein: CASTYGGRGLPQSKSQHF

V gene: TRBV28
CDR3 protein: CASSTRGETTNEKLFF

V gene: TRBV5-1
CDR3 protein: CASSLTSNTEAFF

V gene: TRBV9
CDR3 protein: CASSVDVLSNTGELFF

V gene: TRBV7-2
CDR3 protein: CASSLAYSNTEAFF

V gene: TRBV5-1
CDR3 protein: CASSIFPGNANTEAFF

V gene: TRBV9
CDR3 protein: CASSVGDREAQPQHF

V gene: TRBV27
CDR3 protein: CASNTLGGLEYF

V gene: TRBV6-1
CDR3 protein: CASRYSGSYEQYF

V gene: TRBV29-1
CDR3 protein: CSVDNRGHEAFF